The text below deals with one T cell receptor beta chain. What it binds is unknown. The CDR3 length is 14 residues. Germline V gives CDR1 SQVTM, CDR2 ANQGSEA. V gave up 3 bases and J gave up 6 bases, with 15 bases separating them. The source of the sample is a study of T cell responses to AZD1222 COVID-19 vaccine. Study-level points and caveats: Seropositivity was recorded at baseline in only a handful of AZD1222 recipients. Recipients of two AZD1222 doses showed rising Spike-specific TCR breadth and depth.

TCRdb keeps only in-frame clones here, not all; method: immunoSEQ multiplex PCR. The sample lists about 140,000 clones, around 90% occurring once. The TCR sequence derives from an adult who received the AZD1222 COVID-19 vaccine. Sequenced material: peripheral blood, taken 28 days after the second AZD1222 dose. V is TRBV29-1 and J is TRBJ2-1; a possible D gene is TRBD2 (6 bases). In DNA form, the CDR3 reads TGCAGCGTTGATTCTCTAAGACTAGTCAATGAGCAGTTCTTC. It translates to CSVDSLRLVNEQFF.